This is a list of T cell receptor beta chains from one sample in a study of CD8+ T cells in alopecia areata. Sequencing was performed with immunoSEQ multiplex PCR; in TCRdb, only in-frame clones are kept and a portion is missing. The sample consists of a few hundred thousand clones, 50% to 75% of them appearing once. Sequenced here: CD4+ T cells sorted from blood, sampled at approximately week 52, from a patient treated with tofacitinib. These receptors originate from a human donor with alopecia areata. Both conserved end residues are part of each CDR3. The D gene is left open where the match is weak. Clone sizes are given selectively: once, few, many, or a class where the clone is expanded.

v_call	clone_size	d_call	j_call	cdr3_aa	cdr3_nt
TRBV4-3	few	TRBD2	TRBJ2-3	CASSQEASGGADTQYF	TGCGCCAGCAGCCAAGAAGCTAGCGGGGGGGCGGATACGCAGTATTTT
TRBV4-1	NA	TRBD2	TRBJ2-2	CASSQQRASGGAIGELFF	TGCGCCAGCAGCCAGCAAAGGGCTAGCGGGGGGGCAATCGGGGAGCTGTTTTTT
TRBV5-1	few	NA	TRBJ1-4	CASSLVATNEKLFF	TGCGCCAGCAGCTTGGTTGCAACTAATGAAAAACTGTTTTTT
TRBV2	NA	NA	TRBJ1-5	CASSERGPQHF	TGTGCCAGCAGTGAAAGAGGGCCCCAGCATTTT
TRBV29-1	few	NA	TRBJ2-7	CSVGLVGAYEQYF	TGCAGCGTTGGTTTAGTCGGAGCCTACGAGCAGTACTTC
TRBV25-1	NA	NA	TRBJ2-3	CASSEITDTQYF	TGTGCCAGCAGTGAAATCACAGATACGCAGTATTTT
TRBV6-6	once	NA	TRBJ2-5	CASSSPSIQYF	TGTGCCAGCAGTTCTCCCAGTATCCAGTACTTC
TRBV7-2	many	NA	TRBJ1-6	CASSLDGNSPLHF	TGTGCCAGCAGCTTAGACGGCAATTCACCCCTCCACTTT
TRBV6-5	many	NA	TRBJ1-1	CASSYRMGSQGAFF	TGTGCCAGCAGTTACAGAATGGGGTCCCAGGGAGCTTTCTTT
TRBV5-4	NA	NA	TRBJ1-2	CASSVDNNYGYTF	TGTGCCAGCAGCGTGGACAATAACTATGGCTACACCTTC
TRBV7-8	few	NA	TRBJ1-1	CASSREVAPNTEAFF	TGTGCCAGCAGCCGGGAGGTGGCCCCAAACACTGAAGCTTTCTTT
TRBV5-1	NA	NA	TRBJ1-1	CASSLEAGMNTEAFF	TGCGCCAGCAGCTTGGAGGCGGGAATGAACACTGAAGCTTTCTTT
TRBV18	NA	NA	TRBJ2-7	CASSPGGTYEQYF	TGTGCCAGCTCACCAGGAGGTACCTACGAGCAGTACTTC
TRBV27	NA	TRBD1	TRBJ1-2	CASSFAGQGPRNYGYTF	TGTGCCAGCAGTTTTGCGGGACAGGGTCCTAGGAACTATGGCTACACCTTC